Listed below are T cell receptor beta chains from one sample, sequenced in a study of PD-1 blockade in mismatch repair-deficient tumors. The data were produced by immunoSEQ multiplex PCR, yet TCRdb's version contains in-frame clones alone and is incomplete. The sample shows about 49,000 clones, under 85% of them seen only once. Sequenced material: PBMCs, taken before pembrolizumab treatment. All receptors come from an adult with mismatch repair-deficient cancer. CDR3s include the opening cysteine and the closing phenylalanine or tryptophan. The D gene is left open where the match is weak. Size tells how often a clone was seen (once, few, many) or the class of an expanded clone, and some rows leave it out.

length,J,V,size,D,CDR3,DNA
14,TRBJ1-1,TRBV7-9,.,.,CASSQLTGNTEAFF,TGTGCCAGCAGCCAATTGACAGGGAACACTGAAGCTTTCTTT
15,TRBJ1-2,TRBV7-2,large,.,CASSFGGGSHYGYTF,TGTGCCAGCAGTTTCGGAGGGGGGAGCCACTATGGCTACACCTTC
13,TRBJ1-2,TRBV4-1,few,.,CASSQTGGVGYTF,TGCGCCAGCAGCCAAACTGGTGGGGTTGGCTACACCTTC
16,TRBJ2-1,TRBV6-5,.,.,CASSYSTGEPYNEQFF,TGTGCCAGCAGTTACTCGACGGGAGAACCCTACAATGAGCAGTTCTTC
15,TRBJ2-3,TRBV6-5,.,TRBD2,CASSVDGRAGDTQYF,TGTGCCAGCAGTGTCGACGGGAGGGCCGGGGATACGCAGTATTTT
13,TRBJ2-4,TRBV6-5,.,.,CASSYGPGGIQYF,TGTGCCAGCAGTTACGGGCCCGGGGGCATTCAGTACTTC
15,TRBJ2-1,TRBV9,.,.,CASSSRVQASNEQFF,TGTGCCAGCAGCTCGAGGGTCCAGGCCAGCAATGAGCAGTTCTTC
14,TRBJ2-7,TRBV7-2,.,TRBD2,CASSLPTSSYEQYF,TGTGCCAGCAGCTTACCGACTAGCAGCTACGAGCAGTACTTC
13,TRBJ2-1,TRBV6-6,.,TRBD2,CASSLAGVNEQFF,TGTGCCAGCAGTCTAGCGGGAGTAAATGAGCAGTTCTTC
15,TRBJ1-4,TRBV5-1,.,TRBD1,CASSLRDRGDEKLFF,TGCGCCAGCAGCCTACGGGACAGGGGAGATGAAAAACTGTTTTTT
15,TRBJ2-1,TRBV7-9,.,TRBD1,CASLPGGLPYNEQFF,TGTGCCAGCCTTCCAGGGGGTTTACCCTACAATGAGCAGTTCTTC
13,TRBJ1-2,TRBV5-5,.,.,CASSAQVNYGYTF,TGTGCCAGCAGTGCTCAGGTCAACTATGGCTACACCTTC
15,TRBJ2-1,TRBV19,.,.,CASSIEGSFSNEQFF,TGTGCCAGTAGTATAGAGGGAAGTTTCTCCAATGAGCAGTTCTTC
15,TRBJ2-3,TRBV7-8,.,TRBD2,CASSLTAGETDTQYF,TGTGCCAGCAGCTTAACGGCGGGAGAAACAGATACGCAGTATTTT
12,TRBJ1-2,TRBV7-8,.,.,CASSLEGYGYTF,TGTGCCAGCAGCTTAGAGGGGTATGGCTACACCTTC
15,TRBJ2-7,TRBV5-1,.,.,CASSLGGSLVYEQYF,TGCGCCAGCAGCTTGGGGGGGTCCCTCGTTTACGAGCAGTACTTC
20,TRBJ1-3,TRBV6-4,few,TRBD1,CASSPRDKKIQGACGNTIYF,TGTGCCAGCAGCCCTCGCGACAAAAAAATCCAGGGGGCTTGTGGAAACACCATATATTTT
14,TRBJ2-7,TRBV28,.,.,CASTTTAVLREQYF,TGTGCCAGCACCACTACCGCAGTCTTACGCGAGCAGTACTTC
17,TRBJ2-2,TRBV5-4,.,.,CASSPGGGPGRTGELFF,TGTGCCAGCAGCCCCGGTGGGGGGCCTGGTCGTACCGGGGAGCTGTTTTTT
16,TRBJ1-1,TRBV7-7,.,.,CASSRRGAGLNTEAFF,TGTGCTAGCAGTCGTCGGGGGGCGGGACTAAACACTGAAGCTTTCTTT
13,TRBJ2-7,TRBV5-1,.,.,CASTETSSYEQYF,TGCGCCAGCACCGAAACTAGCTCCTACGAGCAGTACTTC
16,TRBJ2-1,TRBV4-2,.,TRBD2,CASSRVSSGGGNEQFF,TGTGCCAGCAGCCGTGTATCTAGCGGGGGGGGGAATGAGCAGTTCTTC
15,TRBJ2-5,TRBV19,.,TRBD1,CASSIGTGGEETQYF,TGTGCCAGTAGTATAGGGACAGGGGGTGAAGAGACCCAGTACTTC
16,TRBJ2-2,TRBV7-7,.,.,CASSSRPAGNTGELFF,TGTGCTAGCAGCTCCCGGCCAGCGGGGAACACCGGGGAGCTGTTTTTT
13,TRBJ2-5,TRBV9,once,TRBD2,CASSGTRGETQYF,TGTGCCAGCAGCGGGACTAGAGGAGAGACCCAGTACTTC
13,TRBJ1-1,TRBV30,.,.,CAWSIGPNTEAFF,TGTGCCTGGAGTATAGGCCCGAACACTGAAGCTTTCTTT
15,TRBJ1-1,TRBV27,few,.,CASSLGGPGNTEAFF,TGTGCCAGCAGTTTAGGGGGCCCAGGGAACACTGAAGCTTTCTTT
12,TRBJ2-7,TRBV6-5,.,.,CASSSGDYEQYF,TGTGCCAGCAGCTCAGGGGACTACGAGCAGTACTTC
13,TRBJ2-1,TRBV9,.,.,CASSAYRDPEQFF,TGTGCCAGCAGCGCTTACCGGGACCCTGAGCAGTTCTTC
16,TRBJ1-3,TRBV19,few,.,CASRDGTPTSGNTIYF,TGTGCCAGTAGGGATGGGACGCCGACCTCTGGAAACACCATATATTTT
16,TRBJ2-3,TRBV14,.,TRBD1,CASSQIEGARADTQYF,TGTGCCAGCAGCCAAATTGAGGGGGCAAGGGCAGATACGCAGTATTTT
13,TRBJ2-7,TRBV19,once,.,CASSYTADYEQYF,TGTGCCAGTAGTTATACCGCGGACTACGAGCAGTACTTC
17,TRBJ2-1,TRBV4-1,.,.,CASSQEGRGGENLEQFF,TGCGCCAGCAGCCAAGAGGGACGTGGGGGCGAAAATTTAGAGCAGTTCTTC
18,TRBJ1-1,TRBV7-8,.,TRBD1,CASSPRSDRGLTWAEAFF,TGTGCCAGCAGCCCCCGATCGGACAGGGGGCTGACGTGGGCTGAAGCTTTCTTT
14,TRBJ2-7,TRBV6-6,.,TRBD2,CASSYGLAEYEQYF,TGTGCCAGCAGTTATGGTCTAGCGGAATACGAGCAGTACTTC
14,TRBJ1-4,TRBV19,.,.,CASSDRRPNEKLFF,TGTGCCAGTAGTGACAGGAGGCCGAATGAAAAACTGTTTTTT
14,TRBJ2-1,TRBV7-8,.,.,CASSLWGLYNEQFF,TGTGCCAGCAGCTTATGGGGTCTCTACAATGAGCAGTTCTTC
14,TRBJ2-2,TRBV2,.,.,CASSVEKGYGELFF,TGTGCCAGCAGTGTTGAAAAGGGCTACGGGGAGCTGTTTTTT
14,TRBJ1-5,TRBV19,.,.,CASSMGRSGQPQHF,TGTGCCAGTAGTATGGGTCGGTCAGGGCAGCCCCAGCATTTT
15,TRBJ2-3,TRBV5-1,once,TRBD1,CASSFDRAMTDTQYF,TGCGCCAGCAGCTTCGACAGGGCGATGACAGATACGCAGTATTTT
15,TRBJ2-1,TRBV7-6,once,TRBD2,CASSIAGVGPNEQFF,TGTGCCAGCTCAATAGCGGGAGTTGGGCCCAATGAGCAGTTCTTC
14,TRBJ1-2,TRBV2,.,TRBD1,CATEGTGQNYGYTF,TGTGCCACCGAGGGGACGGGACAGAACTATGGCTACACCTTC
16,TRBJ2-7,TRBV7-9,.,.,CASSETPQGGKYEQYF,TGTGCCAGCAGCGAAACCCCCCAGGGGGGGAAATACGAGCAGTACTTC
15,TRBJ2-5,TRBV11-1,few,.,CASSFGQRAGETQYF,TGTGCCAGCAGCTTTGGGCAGCGGGCGGGCGAGACCCAGTACTTC
14,TRBJ2-1,TRBV4-1,few,.,CASSQGDTYNEQFF,TGCGCCAGCAGCCAAGGGGACACTTACAATGAGCAGTTCTTC
14,TRBJ2-5,TRBV7-7,few,TRBD1,CASSMRQGALSQYF,TGTGCTAGCAGCATGAGACAGGGGGCTTTGTCCCAGTACTTC
14,TRBJ2-3,TRBV27,.,.,CASNAEGATDTQYF,TGTGCCAGCAACGCGGAGGGAGCCACAGATACGCAGTATTTT
15,TRBJ2-7,TRBV7-9,.,TRBD2,CASTGTSGDSYEQYF,TGTGCCAGCACTGGGACTAGCGGGGACTCCTACGAGCAGTACTTC
16,TRBJ1-4,TRBV5-4,.,TRBD1,CASSPTGDASNEKLFF,TGTGCCAGCAGCCCGACAGGGGATGCTTCTAATGAAAAACTGTTTTTT
14,TRBJ2-1,TRBV21-1,.,.,CASSKAGGYNEQFF,TGTGCCAGCAGCAAAGCGGGAGGGTACAATGAGCAGTTCTTC
18,TRBJ2-6,TRBV5-6,once,TRBD1,CASSLPGDRGSGANVLTF,TGTGCCAGCAGCTTACCCGGAGACAGGGGGTCTGGGGCCAACGTCCTGACTTTC
14,TRBJ2-5,TRBV6-5,.,.,CASSYHGGKETQYF,TGTGCCAGCAGTTACCATGGCGGAAAAGAGACCCAGTACTTC
15,TRBJ2-1,TRBV6-5,.,.,CASRFDSDPYNEQFF,TGTGCCAGCAGGTTCGACAGTGACCCCTACAATGAGCAGTTCTTC